This T cell receptor (beta chain) appears in the sequencing data of a study of blood T cell repertoires in COVID-19. Study details: COVID-19 samples from acute and convalescent phases originated in the United States, Italy and Spain. PBMCs, B-cell-depleted T cells, or T cells provided the cDNA or gDNA that made up the material.

The V gene's germline CDR1 is MNHNY and CDR2 SVGAGI (reference sequence). Trimming removed 2 bases from V and 5 bases from J, with 7 bases in between. The length of the CDR3 is 14 residues. Source study methods: Researchers report that nucleated cell counts were estimated from reference gene primer amplification. This table comes from immunoSEQ multiplex PCR, and its TCRdb copy is limited to in-frame clones, with some not included. That table furnishes V, J and clone size, whereas the DNA furnished D and trimming. This table has 120,000 or so clones, 80% to 90% appearing once. Sample: peripheral blood. The source of this sequence is a man older than 75 with active or convalescent COVID-19. The J gene is TRBJ1-6, the V gene TRBV6-6; D call uncertain. The CDR3 reads CASSYAEDNSPLHF. The CDR3 coding sequence is TGTGCCAGCAGTTACGCAGAAGATAATTCACCCCTCCACTTT.